The 21 T cell receptor beta chains given below trace back to one sample, sequenced in a study of STAT5B mutations in CD4+ large granular lymphocyte leukemia. The assay was immunoSEQ multiplex PCR, and TCRdb's table has in-frame clones only and misses some. Of thousands of clones listed, roughly 80% are singletons. The sample was PBMCs. Every receptor here comes from an elderly man with CD4+ T-cell large granular lymphocyte leukemia.

The gene calls are TRBV20-1 and TRBJ2-1; D gene unclear. Germline V gives CDR1 DFQATT, CDR2 SNEGSKA (reference sequence). CDR3 length: 11 amino acids. With 7 bases removed from V and 5 bases from J, the gap between germline ends came to 9 bases. The CDR3 is CSGSKNNEQFF. The CDR3 DNA is TGCAGTGGGAGTAAGAACAATGAGCAGTTCTTC.

The V gene is TRBV13, the J gene TRBJ2-1, with D perhaps matching TRBD2 (5 bases). CDR1 and CDR2 (germline): PRHDT, FYEKMQ (reference sequence). The CDR3 loop spans 15 amino acids. V lost 5 bases and J 0 bases, leaving 11 bases between the germline ends. CDR3: CASSPGVSSYNEQFF. The CDR3, as DNA: TGTGCCAGCAGCCCCGGGGTTAGCTCCTACAATGAGCAGTTCTTC.

The chain uses TRBV30 and TRBJ2-7; possibly TRBD1 or TRBD2 for D (5 bases each). Germline V gene data show CDR1 as GTSNPN and CDR2 as SVGIG (reference sequence). The CDR3 consists of 14 residues. V was trimmed by 2 bases and J by 5 bases, leaving 16 bases between them. CDR3 nucleotide sequence: TGTGCCTGGAGTCACGGGACGGGTAGGCACGAGCAGTACTTC. Its protein is CAWSHGTGRHEQYF.

As DNA, the CDR3 is TGCGCCAGCAGCCTTGGACAGGGGGCGCGAAAGGCCGATACGCAGTATTTT. It codes for CASSLGQGARKADTQYF. This chain links TRBV4-3 with TRBJ2-3, with 11 bases fitting TRBD1. Per germline, CDR1 LGHNA and CDR2 YSLEER. V was clipped by 4 bases and J by 6 bases; unmatched bases: 12. The CDR3 sequence is 17 residues long.

The chain links TRBV9 to TRBJ2-3; D possibly corresponds to TRBD2 (5 bases). CDR3 size: 15 residues. Germline loops: CDR1 SGDLS, CDR2 YYNGEE. Trimming cost V 0 bases and J 2 bases, with 10 bases left between them. CDR3 bases: TGTGCCAGCAGCGTAGATGGAGCGGTCACAGATACGCAGTATTTT. Amino acids: CASSVDGAVTDTQYF.

V gene TRBV9 combines with J gene TRBJ2-3; 7 bases match TRBD2. The length of the CDR3 is 16 residues. The trim removed 0 bases at V and 2 bases at J, leaving 6 bases unmatched. The germline gives CDR1 SGDLS, CDR2 YYNGEE. The CDR3 here is CASSVGGGGLTDTQYF. The CDR3 nucleotides are TGTGCCAGCAGCGTAGGGGGCGGGGGACTCACAGATACGCAGTATTTT.

This clone has a single count. The V call is TRBV6-1, the J call TRBJ1-1; tentatively, D is TRBD1 (5 bases). CDR3 length equals 13 residues. Germline V lookup: CDR1 MNHNS, CDR2 SASEGT. V gave up 5 bases and J gave up 2 bases, with 9 bases separating them. The CDR3 DNA reads TGTGCCAGCAGTCCCTGGGACAACACTGAAGCTTTCTTT. This codes for CASSPWDNTEAFF.

The V call is TRBV4-1, the J call TRBJ2-7, with TRBD1 matching over 10 bases. Per the germline V gene, CDR1 is MGHRA and CDR2 is YSYEKL. The CDR3 consists of 15 residues. The trim removed 3 bases at V and 4 bases at J, leaving 6 bases unmatched. The CDR3 sequence: CASSHPGTGAYEQYF. DNA of the CDR3: TGCGCCAGCAGCCACCCAGGGACAGGGGCGTACGAGCAGTACTTC.

V is TRBV27 and J is TRBJ1-5, with D possibly matching TRBD1 (5 bases). Germline CDR1 and CDR2: MNHEY and SMNVEV (reference sequence). V was trimmed by 3 bases and J by 3 bases, leaving 9 bases between them. This CDR3 is 14 amino acids long. CDR3 protein: CASSFTGLNQPQHF. In DNA form, the CDR3 reads TGTGCCAGCAGTTTCACAGGTCTCAATCAGCCCCAGCATTTT.

This chain links TRBV4-3 with TRBJ1-1; D gene ambiguous. Germline CDR1 and CDR2: LGHNA and YSLEER. V dropped 1 base and J dropped 4 bases, with 10 bases sitting between them. The CDR3 has 14 residues. The CDR3 region is CASSQVAQVTEAFF. CDR3 in DNA: TGCGCCAGCAGCCAAGTTGCGCAGGTCACTGAAGCTTTCTTT.

This sequence joins TRBV5-1 and TRBJ1-2, with a weak D call TRBD1 (5 bases). Germline-derived CDR1 and CDR2 are SGHRS and YFSETQ. The CDR3 runs to 14 residues. With 2 bases removed from V and 4 bases from J, the gap between germline ends came to 12 bases. CDR3 bases: TGCGCCAGCAGCTTTAGGGGAACAGGCTATGGCTACACCTTC. This encodes CASSFRGTGYGYTF.

The J gene is TRBJ1-1, the V gene TRBV27; no firm D call. CDR1 is MNHEY, CDR2 SMNVEV, per germline (reference sequence). The CDR3 has 14 amino acids. V was cut by 0 bases and J by 5 bases, with 10 bases left in between. This chain's CDR3 is CASSLSNPGTEAFF. CDR3 coding DNA: TGTGCCAGCAGTTTATCGAACCCGGGGACTGAAGCTTTCTTT.

The chain carries TRBV7-6 and TRBJ2-7; 13 nucleotides agree with TRBD2. Losses at the gene ends were 5 bases for V and 4 bases for J; bases not matched to a gene: 14. Germline values: CDR1 SGHVS, CDR2 FNYEAQ. The CDR3 has 18 residues. This CDR3 is CASSIPTGLAGLRYEQYF. The CDR3 nucleotides read TGTGCCAGCAGCATACCAACGGGACTAGCGGGACTGCGGTACGAGCAGTACTTC. The entire variable domain, with the rest obtained from reference TRBV7-6 and TRBJ2-7, is as follows: GAGVSQSPRYKVTKRGQDVALRCDPISGHVSLYWYRQALGQGPEFLTYFNYEAQQDKSGLPNDRFSAERPEGSISTLTIQRTEQRDSAMYRCASSIPTGLAGLRYEQYFGPGTRLTVT.

This clone was seen a few times. This chain uses TRBV19 with TRBJ1-1; tentative D call: TRBD1 (5 bases). There are 12 residues in the CDR3. Germline V lookup: CDR1 LNHDA, CDR2 SQIVND (reference sequence). With 1 base removed from V and 8 bases from J, the gap between germline ends came to 8 bases. CDR3 DNA: TGTGCCAGTAGTATAGGGGGGTTAGAAGCTTTCTTT. This translates into CASSIGGLEAFF. Full variable domain (remainder filled in from reference TRBV19 and TRBJ1-1): DGGITQSPKYLFRKEGQNVTLSCEQNLNHDAMYWYRQDPGQGLRLIYYSQIVNDFQKGDIAEGYSVSREKKESFPLTVTSAQKNPTAFYLCASSIGGLEAFFGQGTRLTVV.

The chain has TRBV28 and TRBJ2-2; either TRBD1 or TRBD2 may fit D (5 bases each). The CDR3 totals 15 residues. Per the germline V gene, CDR1 is MDHEN and CDR2 is SYDVKM. V was pared by 3 bases and J by 9 bases, with 17 bases between. The CDR3 here is CASSFDGGFPRELFF. For the CDR3, the DNA is TGTGCCAGCAGTTTTGATGGGGGATTTCCGCGGGAGCTGTTTTTT.

The CDR3 is CASSQRRGDNEQFF. The CDR3 nucleotides read TGCGCCAGCAGCCAAAGGCGGGGGGACAATGAGCAGTTCTTC. The genes are TRBV4-1 and TRBJ2-1; 8 bases fit TRBD2. CDR3 length: 14 amino acids. CDR1 is MGHRA, CDR2 YSYEKL, per germline. Trimming at V came to 2 bases and at J to 5 bases, leaving 2 bases not matched to a gene.

V is TRBV14 and J is TRBJ1-2, with no clear D. V dropped 5 bases and J dropped 0 bases, with 16 bases sitting between them. The length of the CDR3 is 16 residues. Germline CDR1 SGHDN, CDR2 FVKESK. CDR3 amino acids: CASSSDWESTNYGYTF. CDR3 DNA sequence: TGTGCCAGCAGCTCAGATTGGGAGTCAACTAACTATGGCTACACCTTC.

The gene calls are TRBV25-1 and TRBJ1-6; D gene unclear. The germline gives CDR1 MGHDK, CDR2 SYGVNS. The CDR3 covers 13 residues. V dropped 3 bases and J dropped 7 bases, with 7 bases sitting between them. The CDR3, as DNA: TGTGCCAGCAGTGACTGGGCGAATTCACCCCTCCACTTT. Translated, it gives CASSDWANSPLHF.

The rearrangement links TRBV19 to TRBJ2-7; D unclear. V was clipped by 1 base and J by 4 bases, with 17 bases between them. This CDR3 contains 16 residues. Germline-derived CDR1 and CDR2 are LNHDA and SQIVND (reference sequence). The CDR3 sequence is CASSIGGTNLWYEQYF. The CDR3, as DNA: TGTGCCAGTAGTATAGGAGGCACTAATTTGTGGTACGAGCAGTACTTC.

The genes are TRBV4-1 and TRBJ1-1, with D uncertain. This CDR3 contains 14 residues. Germline V gene data show CDR1 as MGHRA and CDR2 as YSYEKL. The V end lost 3 bases, the J end lost 1 base, and 9 bases lay between the germline ends. The CDR3 bases are TGCGCCAGCAGCCAGCACAGTACGAACACTGAAGCTTTCTTT. Amino acid sequence: CASSQHSTNTEAFF.

This clone was found once. This chain connects TRBV19 to TRBJ2-7; tentatively, D is TRBD2 (6 bases). CDR1 and CDR2 (germline): LNHDA, SQIVND (reference sequence). V was cut by 5 bases and J by 0 bases, with 14 bases left in between. The CDR3 length is 15 residues. CDR3 coding DNA: TGTGCCAGTAGTGTGTCGATTAGCGGCTCCTACGAGCAGTACTTC. This translates into CASSVSISGSYEQYF.